The 9 T cell receptor beta chains below come from one sample, sequenced in a study of molecular identifiers for immune sequencing clone quantification. One entry per CDR3 protein, called by TCRdb with MiXCR from the PCR reads. Of 100,000 or so distinct CDR3 sequences listed, roughly a third are singletons. Input material: naive CD8+ T cells from blood, with Jurkat cell RNA spiked in. Stated subset: FACS-sorted CD8+CD4-CCR7+CD45RA+ naive T cells. These receptor sequences come from a human donor in good health. Some libraries in this study had Jurkat cell RNA spiked in.

Worth noting for this clonotype: This sequence may be a read error, since a much larger clone differs from it by one base. The gene calls are TRBV6-5 and TRBJ2-7, with D perhaps given as TRBD1 or TRBD2 (5 bases each). Germline CDR1 MNHEY, CDR2 SVGAGI. Trimming pared 3 bases from V and 6 bases from J, leaving 15 bases between. The CDR3 length is 14 residues. CDR3: CASSYRGAGCEQYF. CDR3 in DNA: TGTGCCAGCAGTTATCGAGGGGCAGGCTGCGAGCAGTACTTC.

This clonotype appeared a few times. The chain uses TRBV5-5 and TRBJ1-4, with D uncertain. The CDR3 contains 15 residues. Trimming cost V 7 bases and J 0 bases, with 13 bases left between them. Germline V gene lookup returns CDR1 SGHKS and CDR2 YYEKEE (reference sequence). The CDR3 spells CASAVRGATNEKLFF. The CDR3 DNA is TGTGCCAGCGCAGTCCGGGGTGCAACTAATGAAAAACTGTTTTTT.

This clonotype has just a few counts. V usage is TRBV19 and J usage is TRBJ2-1; 9 nucleotides match TRBD2. The CDR3 runs to 15 residues. V dropped 8 bases and J dropped 6; count of bases not matched to a gene: 11. CDR1 LNHDA and CDR2 SQIVND come from the germline V gene (reference sequence). The CDR3 nucleotides are TGTGCCAGTTGTCCTAGCGGGACGGGGGGCAATGAGCAGTTCTTC. It translates to CASCPSGTGGNEQFF.

This clonotype occurred many times. V is TRBV6-2 or TRBV6-3 and J is TRBJ2-2; D is unresolved. The CDR3 covers 13 residues. In germline, CDR1 is MNHEY, CDR2 SVGEGT. V was trimmed by 5 bases and J by 3 bases, leaving 7 bases between them. The CDR3 protein is CASSHDYTGELFF. CDR3 bases: TGTGCCAGCAGTCATGACTACACCGGGGAGCTGTTTTTT.

Ten or more counts support this clonotype. The V call is TRBV5-6, the J call TRBJ2-7; 9 bases map to TRBD1. V dropped 4 bases and J dropped 2; count of bases not matched to a gene: 7. This CDR3 is built from 15 residues. Looked up from germline, CDR1 is SGHDT and CDR2 is YYEEEE. The CDR3, as DNA: TGTGCCAGCAGCCACGGACAGGGGATGCCCTACGAGCAGTACTTC. As protein: CASSHGQGMPYEQYF.

There are many counts of this clonotype. The chain has TRBV28 and TRBJ1-2; TRBD1 matches 9 bases. The CDR3 consists of 13 residues. The germline V gene has CDR1 MDHEN and CDR2 SYDVKM. Trimming removed 5 bases from V and 6 bases from J; junction bases left unmatched: 4. For the CDR3, the DNA is TGTGCCAGCAGTCCTACAGGGGGCCATGGCTACACCTTC. Its translation is CASSPTGGHGYTF.

The chain couples TRBV24-1 to TRBJ2-1, with D possibly TRBD2 on 5 matching bases. Germline loops: CDR1 KGHDR, CDR2 SFDVKD. Trimming stripped 0 bases from V and 1 base from J, with 12 bases between. This CDR3 is 17 amino acids long. CDR3 in DNA: TGTGCCACCAGTGATTTGAGGGCCCGGGGTTCCTACAATGAGCAGTTCTTC. It specifies CATSDLRARGSYNEQFF.

About this clonotype itself: At one of its ends the junction is not consistent with the germline gene, which may arise from a read error. The chain uses TRBV28 and TRBJ2-7, with 9 bases fitting TRBD1. Per germline, CDR1 MDHEN and CDR2 SYDVKM. This CDR3 is built from 13 residues. The CDR3 protein is CAGSRDRAYEQYF. The CDR3 DNA follows: TGTGCCGGCAGCCGGGACAGGGCCTACGAGCAGTACTTC.

V and J are TRBV6-5 and TRBJ1-2, with no clear D. Trimming stripped 2 bases from V and 3 bases from J, with 10 bases between. Per germline, CDR1 MNHEY and CDR2 SVGAGI. The CDR3 loop spans 14 amino acids. In DNA form, the CDR3 reads TGTGCCAGCAGTTACCAGGACGCTGACTATGGCTACACCTTC. This codes for CASSYQDADYGYTF.